Listed below are T cell receptor beta chains from one sample, sequenced in a study of PD-L1 blockade in urothelial cancer. The method was immunoSEQ multiplex PCR; TCRdb's version includes in-frame clones alone and lacks a portion of them. This table holds under 3,000 clones, approximately 37% found once. Specimen: tumor tissue, collected before atezolizumab (anti-PD-L1) treatment. These receptors were obtained from a man between 60 and 70 years old with urothelial cancer. The CDR3 runs from the conserved cysteine through the conserved F or W. The D gene is left open where the match is weak. A clone size is listed for some rows: how often the clone was seen (once, few, many), or a class if it is expanded.

d_gene	v_gene	j_gene	abundance	CDR3aa	CDR3nt
TRBD1	TRBV19	TRBJ2-7	-	CASTGQGFDEQYF	TGTGCCAGTACGGGACAGGGTTTCGACGAGCAGTACTTC
TRBD1	TRBV19	TRBJ2-5	-	CASTWTGTETQYF	TGTGCCAGTACCTGGACAGGTACAGAGACCCAGTACTTC
-	TRBV6-8	TRBJ2-1	few	CASSDSSGSYNEQFF	TGTGCCAGCAGTGACTCCAGCGGCTCCTACAATGAGCAGTTCTTC
-	TRBV28	TRBJ2-7	large	CASSPADEIGEQYF	TGTGCCAGCAGTCCAGCCGACGAAATAGGGGAGCAGTACTTC
-	TRBV19	TRBJ1-1	-	CASSMWRGTEAFF	TGTGCCAGTAGTATGTGGAGGGGAACTGAAGCTTTCTTT
TRBD2	TRBV11-1	TRBJ2-2	-	CASSLVLAGPRDGELFF	TGTGCCAGCAGCTTGGTACTAGCGGGACCCCGGGACGGGGAGCTGTTTTTT
TRBD1	TRBV29-1	TRBJ2-5	-	CSVLDRGETQYF	TGCAGCGTACTAGACAGGGGGGAGACCCAGTACTTC
-	TRBV28	TRBJ2-1	-	CASERGGSYNEQFF	TGTGCCAGCGAAAGGGGGGGGTCCTACAATGAGCAGTTCTTC
-	TRBV28	TRBJ2-2	large	CASRRMVASNTGELFF	TGTGCCAGCAGGCGAATGGTAGCATCGAACACCGGGGAGCTGTTTTTT
-	TRBV6-7	TRBJ1-6	-	CASSPTRRAGAPLHF	TGTGCCAGCAGTCCCACTCGGAGGGCTGGGGCACCCCTCCACTTT
-	TRBV19	TRBJ2-2	-	CASSIDRDTGELFF	TGTGCCAGTAGTATAGACAGGGATACCGGGGAGCTGTTTTTT
-	TRBV6-8	TRBJ1-4	-	CAIRRTVNEKLFF	TGTGCCATCAGGAGGACAGTGAATGAAAAACTGTTTTTT
-	TRBV29-1	TRBJ1-5	-	CSVKTEGGNQPQHF	TGCAGCGTTAAAACCGAAGGGGGAAATCAGCCCCAGCATTTT
TRBD1	TRBV29-1	TRBJ2-5	-	CSVVRGLQETQYF	TGCAGCGTCGTCAGGGGGCTCCAAGAGACCCAGTACTTC
-	TRBV18	TRBJ2-2	-	CASGASTQNTGELFF	TGTGCCAGCGGCGCCTCGACTCAAAACACCGGGGAGCTGTTTTTT
TRBD1	TRBV11-3	TRBJ2-2	-	CASSRSTGVVYTGELFF	TGTGCCAGCAGCCGATCTACAGGGGTCGTGTACACCGGGGAGCTGTTTTTT
-	TRBV9	TRBJ1-4	medium-sized	CASSYDRSNEKLFF	TGTGCCAGCAGTTACGACAGGTCTAATGAAAAACTGTTTTTT
TRBD1	TRBV4-1	TRBJ1-1	few	CASSQYTGGTEAFF	TGCGCCAGCAGCCAGTATACAGGGGGAACTGAAGCTTTCTTT
-	TRBV6-8	TRBJ2-6	medium-sized	CASTGSQYSGANVLTF	TGTGCCAGCACGGGAAGCCAATATTCTGGGGCCAACGTCCTGACTTTC
-	TRBV19	TRBJ2-3	large	CASSQGKADTQYF	TGTGCCAGTTCGCAGGGGAAGGCAGATACGCAGTATTTT
-	TRBV6-8	TRBJ1-2	-	CASSPRRGPNYGYTF	TGTGCCAGCAGCCCCCGGAGGGGCCCTAACTATGGCTACACCTTC
TRBD1	TRBV6-8	TRBJ2-1	large	CASSRTGAGSYNEQFF	TGTGCCAGCAGTCGGACAGGGGCTGGGTCCTACAATGAGCAGTTCTTC
TRBD1	TRBV29-1	TRBJ2-7	few	CSVEDPLPGQGGGEQYF	TGCAGCGTTGAAGATCCCCTACCGGGACAGGGGGGTGGAGAGCAGTACTTC
TRBD2	TRBV6-8	TRBJ2-7	-	CASGGLAAAYEQYF	TGTGCCAGCGGGGGACTAGCGGCGGCCTACGAGCAGTACTTC
-	TRBV9	TRBJ1-1	-	CASSVATGFAEAFF	TGTGCCAGCAGCGTGGCAACAGGGTTCGCTGAAGCTTTCTTT
-	TRBV19	TRBJ1-5	once	CASSRTQGTHQPQHF	TGTGCCAGTAGTCGAACACAGGGAACCCATCAGCCCCAGCATTTT
TRBD2	TRBV9	TRBJ2-7	-	CASRALAGDSYEQYF	TGTGCCAGCAGGGCACTAGCGGGGGACTCCTACGAGCAGTACTTC
-	TRBV6-8	TRBJ2-1	-	CASSRGGTAGNEQFF	TGTGCCAGCAGCCGCGGGGGCACCGCGGGCAATGAGCAGTTCTTC
TRBD1	TRBV6-8	TRBJ1-2	medium-sized	CASSAHRGGRVYGYTF	TGTGCCAGCAGTGCCCACAGGGGTGGTCGAGTCTATGGCTACACCTTC
TRBD1	TRBV11-3	TRBJ1-1	medium-sized	CASSSQGGNTETFF	TGTGCCAGCAGCTCACAGGGGGGAAACACTGAAACTTTCTTT
-	TRBV7-6	TRBJ2-7	few	CASSLVSGGSEQYF	TGTGCCAGCAGCTTAGTCAGTGGGGGGTCCGAGCAGTACTTC
-	TRBV23-1	TRBJ1-1	-	CASSQKGLNTEAFF	TGCGCCAGCAGTCAAAAGGGCCTGAACACTGAAGCTTTCTTT
-	TRBV9	TRBJ2-7	-	CASSVGGDSWDYEQYF	TGTGCCAGCAGCGTAGGGGGAGATAGCTGGGACTACGAGCAGTACTTC
-	TRBV15	TRBJ1-6	-	CATSRDLGGNSPLHF	TGTGCCACCAGCAGGGATTTAGGGGGAAATTCACCCCTCCACTTT
-	TRBV6-8	TRBJ1-1	medium-sized	CASSYSNRGSTEAFF	TGTGCCAGCAGTTACTCGAATCGGGGCAGCACTGAAGCTTTCTTT
-	TRBV6-8	TRBJ1-3	few	CASTPLGSSGNTIYF	TGTGCCAGCACCCCTTTGGGGAGCTCTGGAAACACCATATATTTT
-	TRBV11-3	TRBJ2-5	few	CASSRTTGIQETQYF	TGTGCCAGCAGCCGCACCACAGGGATTCAAGAGACCCAGTACTTC
-	TRBV19	TRBJ2-1	few	CASSPDGLNEQFF	TGTGCCAGTAGTCCCGACGGACTTAATGAGCAGTTCTTC
TRBD1	TRBV6-8	TRBJ1-5	few	CASSGPTGTALGEPQHF	TGTGCCAGCAGTGGGCCCACCGGGACAGCCTTAGGGGAGCCCCAGCATTTT
TRBD1	TRBV19	TRBJ1-5	few	CASTPLDRGIQPQHF	TGTGCCAGTACCCCCCTGGACAGGGGGATTCAGCCCCAGCATTTT
-	TRBV5-1	TRBJ2-2	-	CASSLDRVGTGELFF	TGCGCCAGCAGCTTGGACAGGGTGGGAACCGGGGAGCTGTTTTTT
-	TRBV19	TRBJ1-1	-	CASALGVVTEAFF	TGTGCCTCTGCCCTCGGGGTGGTAACTGAAGCTTTCTTT
-	TRBV18	TRBJ2-5	-	CASSLNRGLQETQYF	TGTGCCAGCTCACTTAATCGGGGTCTACAAGAGACCCAGTACTTC
TRBD2	TRBV18	TRBJ2-1	-	CASSPFLAGVLFF	TGTGCCAGCTCACCGTTCCTAGCGGGAGTCCTGTTCTTC
TRBD2	TRBV18	TRBJ2-3	-	CASSPLGTITRSTDTQYF	TGTGCCAGCTCACCACTCGGGACTATAACGAGGAGCACAGATACGCAGTATTTT
-	TRBV19	TRBJ2-2	-	CASSMATGYGGRAVTGELFF	TGTGCCAGTAGTATGGCTACAGGGTATGGAGGGAGGGCCGTAACCGGGGAGCTGTTTTTT
-	TRBV29-1	TRBJ2-7	-	CSVGNRASYEQYF	TGCAGCGTTGGAAACAGAGCTAGTTACGAGCAGTACTTC
TRBD1	TRBV18	TRBJ2-4	few	CASSPDRGSLSKNIQYF	TGTGCCAGCTCACCGGACAGGGGGTCCCTTTCCAAAAACATTCAGTACTTC
TRBD1	TRBV4-1	TRBJ1-6	-	CASSQLTTGHNSPLHF	TGCGCCAGCAGCCAACTTACGACAGGGCATAATTCACCCCTCCACTTT
-	TRBV6-8	TRBJ2-7	-	CASRPRQALSYEQYF	TGTGCCAGCCGACCCCGACAGGCGCTATCCTACGAGCAGTACTTC
-	TRBV18	TRBJ2-7	-	CASSPGGRSYEQYF	TGTGCCAGCTCACCCGGGGGTCGGTCCTACGAGCAGTACTTC
-	TRBV11-3	TRBJ2-7	medium-sized	CASSSEENSYEQYF	TGTGCCAGCAGCTCGGAGGAGAATTCCTACGAGCAGTACTTC
-	TRBV25-1	TRBJ1-5	-	CASSESTSRGQPQHF	TGTGCCAGCAGTGAATCCACGAGTCGGGGACAGCCCCAGCATTTT
-	TRBV18	TRBJ1-1	-	CASSLVVDTEAFF	TGTGCCAGCTCTCTCGTGGTGGACACTGAAGCTTTCTTT
TRBD1	TRBV30	TRBJ1-3	-	CAWGTGGNTIYF	TGTGCCTGGGGGACAGGAGGAAACACCATATATTTT